A single sample gave rise to the 28 T cell receptor beta chains below, sequenced in a study of patients and donors after allogeneic stem cell transplantation. Via MiXCR, TCRdb re-called the RT-PCR reads, giving one row per CDR3 protein. The sample has about a million distinct CDR3 sequences, 18% seen once. The material sequenced was blood, either unsorted or a sorted T cell fraction (not recorded which). The receptors were gathered from a human donor who was either an allogeneic HSCT recipient or a stem cell or donor lymphocyte infusion donor (not recorded which). It is not recorded whose cells these are; they may come from a transplant donor.

This clonotype has at least ten counts. The V and J genes are TRBV27 and TRBJ2-6; the D gene is possibly TRBD2 (5 bases). Trimming cost V 5 bases and J 1 base, with 6 bases left between them. The CDR3 sequence is 14 residues long. CDR1 and CDR2 (germline): MNHEY, SMNVEV (reference sequence). CDR3 amino acids: CASSTGSGANVLTF. CDR3 bases: TGTGCCAGCAGTACGGGATCTGGGGCCAACGTCCTGACTTTC. Full variable domain (remainder filled in from reference TRBV27 and TRBJ2-6): EAQVTQNPRYLITVTGKKLTVTCSQNMNHEYMSWYRQDPGLGLRQIYYSMNVEVTDKGDVPEGYKVSRKEKRNFPLILESPSPNQTSLYFCASSTGSGANVLTFGAGSRLTVL.

This chain uses TRBV29-1 with TRBJ2-4; possible D gene TRBD2, 5 bases. The CDR3 length is 12 residues. Germline CDR1 reads SQVTM; CDR2 reads ANQGSEA. V was pared by 3 bases and J by 6 bases, with 9 bases between. CDR3 DNA sequence: TGCAGCGTTGAGGGCAGCGGAAACATTCAGTACTTC. Amino acids: CSVEGSGNIQYF.

This clonotype has ten or more counts. DNA of the CDR3: TGCAGTGCTAGAGATGTTCGGAGGGGTCGCTACACCTTC. Its translation is CSARDVRRGRYTF. This chain links TRBV20-1 with TRBJ1-2, with D perhaps matching TRBD1 (5 bases). Germline CDR1 reads DFQATT; CDR2 reads SNEGSKA (reference sequence). Trimming removed 0 bases at V and 9 bases at J, with 14 bases between. The CDR3 spans 13 residues.

The V call is TRBV21-1, the J call TRBJ1-2; the tabulated D call, TRBD1, remains unverified against the DNA. TRBV21-1 corresponds to a pseudogene. The CDR3 runs 15 residues. The CDR3 protein is CASTTGTGKNYGYTF. The CDR3 coding sequence is TGTGCCAGCACCACCGGGACAGGGAAGAACTATGGCTACACCTTC.

The chain carries TRBV12-3 or TRBV12-4 and TRBJ1-2; TRBD1 might be the D (5 bases). Trimming shortened V by 6 bases and J by 4 bases, and 9 bases separated the two germline ends. The CDR3 runs to 12 residues. CDR3 loop: CASSAGSYGYTF. The CDR3 DNA follows: TGTGCCAGCAGCGCAGGGAGCTATGGCTACACCTTC.

The rearrangement uses TRBV5-1 and TRBJ1-1; D unresolved. V lost 1 base and J 5 bases, leaving 12 bases between the germline ends. CDR1 and CDR2 (germline): SGHRS, YFSETQ. CDR3 length: 14 residues. The CDR3 DNA follows: TGCGCCAGCAGCTTGCATCCAGAAGGTACTGAAGCTTTCTTT. Translation gives CASSLHPEGTEAFF. The whole variable domain, filled in from reference TRBV5-1 and TRBJ1-1, reads KAGVTQTPRYLIKTRGQQVTLSCSPISGHRSVSWYQQTPGQGLQFLFEYFSETQRNKGNFPGRFSGRQFSNSRSEMNVSTLELGDSALYLCASSLHPEGTEAFFGQGTRLTVV.

This clonotype was counted a few times. The chain links TRBV5-1 to TRBJ2-1; 7 bases map to TRBD1. Germline loops: CDR1 SGHRS, CDR2 YFSETQ. CDR3 length: 16 amino acids. V dropped 1 base and J dropped 2; count of bases not matched to a gene: 6. The CDR3 region is CASSLKGQPPYNEQFF. The CDR3 region has the DNA TGCGCCAGCAGCTTGAAGGGACAGCCCCCCTACAATGAGCAGTTCTTC.

In its sample, this clonotype was seen a few times. The chain couples TRBV12-3 or TRBV12-4 to TRBJ1-5; D might be TRBD1 (6 bases). The CDR3 length is 15 residues. V dropped 5 bases and J dropped 0 bases, with 11 bases sitting between them. The CDR3 DNA reads TGTGCCAGCAGTGCTCGACAGGCTAGCAATCAGCCCCAGCATTTT. Amino acids: CASSARQASNQPQHF.

This clonotype was recorded a few times. The CDR3 coding sequence is TGTGCCAGCAGTGTTCGGGGCAGGGACACTGAAGCTTTCTTT. It encodes CASSVRGRDTEAFF. V gene TRBV5-5 combines with J gene TRBJ1-1, with D maybe TRBD1 (5 bases). Trimming pared 5 bases from V and 3 bases from J, leaving 14 bases between. The length of the CDR3 is 14 residues. CDR1 is SGHKS, CDR2 YYEKEE, per germline (reference sequence).

The table lists this clonotype with a few counts. The DNA for the CDR3 is TGCGCCAGCAGCGGGGGGACAGGGAGGAATTCACCCCTCCACTTT. Its protein product is CASSGGTGRNSPLHF. This chain uses TRBV4-1 with TRBJ1-6; 9 positions match TRBD1. The junction had 6 bases not matched to a gene; V was cut back by 5 bases and J by 7 bases. The CDR3 sequence is 15 residues long. Germline assignment: CDR1 MGHRA and CDR2 YSYEKL.

This clonotype was seen a few times. The chain recombines TRBV3-1 with TRBJ2-5; D is perhaps TRBD2 (5 bases). The CDR3 is 16 residues long. Trimming removed 3 bases at V and 2 bases at J, with 16 bases between. Germline-derived CDR1 and CDR2 are LGHDT and YNNKEL (reference sequence). Here the CDR3 DNA reads TGTGCCAGCAGCCAGGTAGCCATTAGCGTACAAGAGACCCAGTACTTC. Translating it yields CASSQVAISVQETQYF.

This clonotype came up a few times. The chain is built from TRBV5-1 and TRBJ1-1, with a tentative D call TRBD1 (5 bases). V was pared by 0 bases and J by 7 bases, with 10 bases between. There are 13 residues in the CDR3. From germline, CDR1 is SGHRS and CDR2 YFSETQ. The CDR3 sequence: CASSLGQPIEAFF. In nucleotides, the CDR3 is TGCGCCAGCAGCTTGGGACAGCCAATTGAAGCTTTCTTT.

This clonotype has a handful of counts. This chain uses TRBV27 with TRBJ2-6; D is undetermined. CDR3 length equals 17 residues. V gave up 1 base and J gave up 0 bases, with 10 bases separating them. CDR1 is MNHEY and CDR2 is SMNVEV in the germline V gene (reference sequence). The CDR3 nucleotides read TGTGCCAGCAGTTTATTTCTCCAGAGCTCTGGGGCCAACGTCCTGACTTTC. This sequence encodes CASSLFLQSSGANVLTF. Drawing the rest from reference TRBV27 and TRBJ2-6, the complete variable domain is EAQVTQNPRYLITVTGKKLTVTCSQNMNHEYMSWYRQDPGLGLRQIYYSMNVEVTDKGDVPEGYKVSRKEKRNFPLILESPSPNQTSLYFCASSLFLQSSGANVLTFGAGSRLTVL.

The chain carries TRBV9 and TRBJ2-7; 8 nucleotides align to TRBD1. CDR3 length equals 14 residues. V lost 2 bases to trimming and J lost 3 bases; unmatched junction nucleotides: 4. In germline, CDR1 is SGDLS, CDR2 YYNGEE. CDR3 region: CASSVDRGFYEQYF. The CDR3 DNA reads as TGTGCCAGCAGCGTCGACAGGGGCTTCTACGAGCAGTACTTC.

The rearrangement joins TRBV9 to TRBJ2-1; no clear D. Germline CDR1 SGDLS, CDR2 YYNGEE. CDR3 length: 13 residues. With 2 bases removed from V and 9 bases from J, the gap between germline ends came to 12 bases. CDR3 nucleotides: TGTGCCAGCAGCGTTGGCTCAGTTCCTGAGCAGTTCTTC. It codes for CASSVGSVPEQFF.

The chain recombines TRBV11-2 with TRBJ1-3, with 9 bases matching TRBD1. The CDR3 is made up of 16 amino acids. V dropped 2 bases and J dropped 6; count of bases not matched to a gene: 8. In germline, CDR1 is SGHAT, CDR2 FQNNGV. CDR3 DNA: TGTGCCAGCAGCTTAAGGGACAGGGCCACGAAAAACACCATATATTTT. It codes for CASSLRDRATKNTIYF.

Only a few counts were recorded for this clonotype. In nucleotides, the CDR3 is TGTGCCATCAGTGAGTTCGGGGGGGCATACAATGAGCAGTTCTTC. Translating gives CAISEFGGAYNEQFF. This rearrangement joins TRBV10-3 to TRBJ2-1; 8 nucleotides agree with TRBD2. CDR3 size: 15 residues. Germline V CDR1 and CDR2: ENHRY, SYGVKD. V trimming: 1 base; J trimming: 4 bases; junction bases outside the gene matches: 3.

The chain combines TRBV24-1 with TRBJ1-4; 10 bases map to TRBD1. The CDR3 spans 15 residues. V lost 3 bases to trimming and J lost 5 bases; unmatched junction nucleotides: 2. The germline CDR1 and CDR2 sequences are KGHDR and SFDVKD. DNA for the CDR3: TGTGCCACCAGTGATATGGGACAGGGGAATGAAAAACTGTTTTTT. Translated: CATSDMGQGNEKLFF.

This clonotype was found a few times. This chain joins TRBV4-3 and TRBJ1-2; 10 bases line up with TRBD1. Germline V gene data show CDR1 as LGHNA and CDR2 as YSLEER. V gave up 1 base and J gave up 4 bases; unmatched junction bases: 3. The CDR3 is made up of 15 amino acids. CDR3 sequence reads: CASSQGRTGGYGYTF. CDR3 in DNA: TGCGCCAGCAGCCAAGGACGGACAGGGGGCTATGGCTACACCTTC.

V and J are TRBV12-5 and TRBJ2-1; D tentatively fits TRBD1 or TRBD2 (5 bases each). The CDR3 covers 16 residues. Trimming stripped 0 bases from V and 4 bases from J, with 13 bases between. The V gene's germline CDR1 is LGHNT and CDR2 FRNRAP. In DNA, the CDR3 is TGTGCTAGTGGTTTGGTTCCCGGGACGAGATACAATGAGCAGTTCTTC. Translating it yields CASGLVPGTRYNEQFF.

V gene TRBV6-2 or TRBV6-3 combines with J gene TRBJ2-2; 15 bases map to TRBD2. The CDR3 has 20 amino acids. The germline gives CDR1 MNHEY, CDR2 SVGEGT. After removal of 2 bases from V and 0 bases from J, the junction contained 7 bases not matched to a gene. Here the CDR3 reads CASSYPWGTSGGPNTGELFF. The CDR3 DNA follows: TGTGCCAGCAGTTACCCTTGGGGGACTAGCGGGGGGCCGAACACCGGGGAGCTGTTTTTT.

V usage is TRBV4-3 and J usage is TRBJ1-3, with a possible D match to TRBD1 (5 bases). V lost 4 bases and J 0 bases, leaving 13 bases between the germline ends. The V gene's germline CDR1 is LGHNA and CDR2 YSLEER. This CDR3 has 16 amino acids. This chain's CDR3 is CASSPQGAISGNTIYF. The CDR3 region has the DNA TGCGCCAGCAGCCCCCAGGGTGCTATCTCTGGAAACACCATATATTTT.

The chain uses TRBV18 and TRBJ1-1; D gene unclear. The CDR3 runs 13 residues. Trimming removed 3 bases from V and 6 bases from J, with 11 bases in between. Per the germline V gene, CDR1 is KGHSH and CDR2 is LQKENI. CDR3 loop: CASSPPRPAEAFF. The CDR3 region has the DNA TGTGCCAGCTCACCCCCGAGGCCCGCTGAAGCTTTCTTT. Looking up the rest from reference TRBV18 and TRBJ1-1 gives the full variable domain: NAGVMQNPRHLVRRRGQEARLRCSPMKGHSHVYWYRQLPEEGLKFMVYLQKENIIDESGMPKERFSAEFPKEGPSILRIQQVVRGDSAAYFCASSPPRPAEAFFGQGTRLTVV.

This clonotype was observed a few times. V is TRBV16 and J is TRBJ2-1, with 9 nucleotides matching TRBD2. This CDR3 region has 17 residues. Germline loops: CDR1 KGHSY, CDR2 FQNENV. The ends lost 7 bases at V and 2 bases at J; junction bases unmatched: 12. The CDR3 loop is CASTPIGLAGPYNEQFF. CDR3 bases: TGTGCCAGCACCCCAATCGGTCTAGCGGGACCCTACAATGAGCAGTTCTTC.

A few counts support this clonotype. The V gene is TRBV20-1, the J gene TRBJ1-1; no firm D call. This CDR3 region has 13 residues. In germline, CDR1 is DFQATT, CDR2 SNEGSKA (reference sequence). Here the CDR3 reads CSYVFTGTAEAFF. CDR3 DNA: TGCAGCTACGTTTTTACCGGCACGGCCGAAGCTTTCTTT.

This clonotype was recorded a few times. This chain connects TRBV5-1 to TRBJ2-3; possible D gene TRBD1, 6 bases. The CDR3 is 14 residues long. Germline loops: CDR1 SGHRS, CDR2 YFSETQ. Trimming removed 6 bases at V and 0 bases at J, with 11 bases between. The CDR3 nucleotides read TGCGCCAGCACGGGGACACCGAGCACAGATACGCAGTATTTT. Translated, it gives CASTGTPSTDTQYF. The whole variable domain, remainder taken from reference TRBV5-1 and TRBJ2-3, is KAGVTQTPRYLIKTRGQQVTLSCSPISGHRSVSWYQQTPGQGLQFLFEYFSETQRNKGNFPGRFSGRQFSNSRSEMNVSTLELGDSALYLCASTGTPSTDTQYFGPGTRLTVL.

The table lists this clonotype with a few counts. This chain links TRBV20-1 with TRBJ1-1, with 8 bases identical to TRBD1. The germline V gene encodes CDR1 DFQATT and CDR2 SNEGSKA (reference sequence). This CDR3 region has 13 residues. The V gene end was trimmed by 3 bases and the J gene end by 6 bases; junction bases not matched to a gene: 6. In nucleotides, the CDR3 is TGCAGTGCTAGGAGGGACAGGATTTCTGAAGCTTTCTTT. This gives the protein CSARRDRISEAFF.

This clonotype was seen a few times. V and J are TRBV5-1 and TRBJ2-3, with D maybe TRBD1 (6 bases). CDR1 and CDR2 (germline): SGHRS, YFSETQ. The CDR3 runs to 16 residues. With 4 bases removed from V and 4 bases from J, the gap between germline ends came to 19 bases. The CDR3: CASSGLIARGADTQYF. Here the CDR3 DNA reads TGCGCCAGCAGCGGCCTCATCGCCAGGGGCGCAGATACGCAGTATTTT.